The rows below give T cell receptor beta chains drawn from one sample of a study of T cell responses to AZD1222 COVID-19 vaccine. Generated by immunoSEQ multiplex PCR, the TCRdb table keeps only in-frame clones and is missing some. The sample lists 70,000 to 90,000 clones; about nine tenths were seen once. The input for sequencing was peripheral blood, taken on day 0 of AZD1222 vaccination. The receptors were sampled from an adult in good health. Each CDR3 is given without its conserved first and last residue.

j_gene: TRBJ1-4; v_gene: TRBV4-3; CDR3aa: ASSPTGVKGEKLF
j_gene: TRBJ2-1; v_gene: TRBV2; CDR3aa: ASSENLLAYNEQF
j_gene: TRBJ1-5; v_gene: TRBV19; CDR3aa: ASNPYFTGSKEPQH
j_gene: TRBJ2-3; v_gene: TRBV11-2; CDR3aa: ASSSDGGAGTDTQY
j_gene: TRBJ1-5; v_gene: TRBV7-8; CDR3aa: ASSATPGPEGEPQH
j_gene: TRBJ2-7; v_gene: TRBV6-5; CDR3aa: ANQRQGAYEQY
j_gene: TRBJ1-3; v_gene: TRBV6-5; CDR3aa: ASSYSNRGNTIY
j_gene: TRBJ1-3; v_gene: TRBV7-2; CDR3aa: ASSLEGGRGATIY
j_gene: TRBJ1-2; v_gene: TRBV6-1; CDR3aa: ASSEQLAANYGYT
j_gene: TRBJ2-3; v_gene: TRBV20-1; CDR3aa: SASLASTDTQY
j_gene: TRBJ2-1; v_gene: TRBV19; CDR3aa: ASSLIREAWAYNEQF
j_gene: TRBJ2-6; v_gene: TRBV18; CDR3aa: ASSPPSALSGANVLT
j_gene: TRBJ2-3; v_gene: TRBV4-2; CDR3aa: ASSQGGTGSTDTQY
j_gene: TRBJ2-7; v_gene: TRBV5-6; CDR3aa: ASSLADEQY
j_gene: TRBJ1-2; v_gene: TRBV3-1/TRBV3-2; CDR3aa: ASSPQWVESISYYGYT
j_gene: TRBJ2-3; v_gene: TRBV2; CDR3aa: ASSVVSRTDTQY
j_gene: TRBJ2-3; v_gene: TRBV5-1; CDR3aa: ASSLDGGSTDTQY
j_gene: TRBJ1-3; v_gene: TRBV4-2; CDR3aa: ASSQSTGADTIY
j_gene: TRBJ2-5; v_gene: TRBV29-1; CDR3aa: SVDRTGSEETQY
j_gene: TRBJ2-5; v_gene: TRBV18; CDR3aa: ASSPQETQY
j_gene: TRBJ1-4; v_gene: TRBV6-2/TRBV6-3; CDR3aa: ASSQSSGVKLF
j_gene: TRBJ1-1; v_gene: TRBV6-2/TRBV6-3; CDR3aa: ASSRPGTGSSSEAF
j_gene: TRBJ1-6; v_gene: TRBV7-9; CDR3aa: ASSLGGNSPLH
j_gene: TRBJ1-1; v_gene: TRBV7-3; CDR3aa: ASRYDSNTEAF
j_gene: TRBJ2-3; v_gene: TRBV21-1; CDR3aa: ASSLRTSGEDTQY
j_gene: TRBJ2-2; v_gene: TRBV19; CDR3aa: ASSILGTGELF
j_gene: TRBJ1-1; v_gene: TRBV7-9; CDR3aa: ASSTGQGPNTEAF
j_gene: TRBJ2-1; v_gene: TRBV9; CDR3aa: ASSVGSGIGEQF
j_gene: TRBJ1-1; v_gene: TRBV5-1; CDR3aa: ASSLSSLRATEAF
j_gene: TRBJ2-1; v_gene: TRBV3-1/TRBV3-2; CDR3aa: ASSQVIAGSSYNEQF
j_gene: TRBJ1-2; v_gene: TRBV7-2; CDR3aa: ASSPFPGGNNYGYT
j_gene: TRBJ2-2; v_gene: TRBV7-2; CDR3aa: ASSWTGGPAGGELF